Following are 15 T cell receptor beta chains from one sample sequenced in a study of blood T cell repertoires in COVID-19 (dated by TCRdb to 2020 to 2021). The method behind the library was the immunoSEQ multiplex PCR assay. Imported from immuneACCESS, the table was reduced by TCRdb to in-frame sequences with V and J called. These copies leave out some clones; in studies compared against another copy, an unresolved V gene accounts for under half, and the cause of the remainder is not known. The sample has some 330,000 clones on record, roughly 90% of them singletons. The ten biggest clones cover less than 20% of the sample. The sample was PBMCs or T cells enriched from blood (not recorded which). All receptors come from a woman in her twenties or thirties who had recovered from COVID-19.

V usage is TRBV27 and J usage is TRBJ2-7; tentatively, D is TRBD1 (6 bases). Germline CDR1 MNHEY, CDR2 SMNVEV (reference sequence). The V end lost 6 bases, the J end lost 3 bases, and 15 bases lay between the germline ends. The CDR3 is made up of 14 amino acids. The CDR3 DNA reads as TGTGCCAGCAGGACTAATCAGGGGATCTACGAGCAGTACTTC. This codes for CASRTNQGIYEQYF.

With regard to this clone: The junction shows a germline mismatch at one end, possibly a read error. V and J are TRBV2 and TRBJ2-7, with D maybe TRBD1 (5 bases). Germline V CDR1 and CDR2: SNHLY, FYNNEI. The CDR3 runs 11 residues. The CDR3: CASSDRIGESF. The CDR3 nucleotides are TGTGCCAGCAGTGATAGGATAGGGGAAAGTTTC.

This chain connects TRBV9 to TRBJ2-3; 7 nucleotides align to TRBD2. Losses at the gene ends were 0 bases for V and 5 bases for J; bases not matched to a gene: 0. The germline V gene encodes CDR1 SGDLS and CDR2 YYNGEE. CDR3 length: 13 amino acids. The CDR3 loop reads CASSVAGGDTQYF. In nucleotides, the CDR3 is TGTGCCAGCAGCGTAGCGGGAGGAGATACGCAGTATTTT.

The genes are TRBV6-1 and TRBJ2-7, with D unclear. This CDR3 spans 12 amino acids. CDR1 is MNHNS and CDR2 is SASEGT in the germline V gene. Trimming removed 6 bases from V and 5 bases from J, with 11 bases in between. In DNA form, the CDR3 reads TGTGCCAGCAGCCCCGTAGCAAACGAGCAGTACTTC. This translates into CASSPVANEQYF.

In its sample, this clone was seen a few times. This chain uses TRBV27 with TRBJ1-5, with D uncertain. CDR1 is MNHEY, CDR2 SMNVEV, per germline (reference sequence). The CDR3 contains 13 residues. V lost 2 bases and J 5 bases, leaving 7 bases between the germline ends. Here the CDR3 reads CASSLSPDQPQHF. CDR3 nucleotides: TGTGCCAGCAGTTTAAGTCCGGATCAGCCCCAGCATTTT.

J is TRBJ2-3 and V is TRBV4-2, with 7 positions matching TRBD2. Germline assignment: CDR1 LGHNA and CDR2 YNFKEQ. Trimming at V came to 4 bases and at J to 1 base, leaving 8 bases not matched to a gene. The CDR3 extends over 16 amino acids. The CDR3: CASSPSHSGGTDTQYF. The CDR3 DNA sequence: TGTGCCAGCAGCCCCTCGCACAGCGGGGGCACAGATACGCAGTATTTT.

For the CDR3, the DNA is TGTGCCAGCAGCCTGCGAACAGGGGTTTTGGATGAGCAGTTCTTC. It yields the protein CASSLRTGVLDEQFF. V is TRBV9 and J is TRBJ2-1; 7 bases are a match to TRBD1. CDR3 size: 15 residues. CDR1 and CDR2 (germline): SGDLS, YYNGEE. V lost 4 bases and J lost 8; bases outside the gene matches: 12.

The genes are TRBV6-5 and TRBJ1-1, with TRBD1 identical over 9 bases. The CDR3 covers 14 residues. CDR1 and CDR2 from the germline V gene are MNHEY and SVGAGI. With V trimmed by 4 bases and J by 2 bases, 2 bases remained unmatched. Here the CDR3 DNA reads TGTGCCAGCAGTTCGGGACAGGGTAACACTGAAGCTTTCTTT. Its translation is CASSSGQGNTEAFF.

To note about this clone: The sample contains more than one DNA sequence encoding this CDR3. V is TRBV11-3 and J is TRBJ2-5, with D uncertain. Trimming left V 1 base short and J 2 bases short, with 5 bases between. This CDR3 has 13 amino acids. Germline V gives CDR1 SGHNT, CDR2 YENEEA. The CDR3 reads CASSLGLQETQYF. The CDR3 nucleotides are TGTGCCAGCAGCTTAGGACTGCAAGAGACCCAGTACTTC. Full variable domain (remainder filled in from reference TRBV11-3 and TRBJ2-5): EAGVVQSPRYKIIEKKQPVAFWCNPISGHNTLYWYLQNLGQGPELLIRYENEEAVDDSQLPKDRFSAERLKGVDSTLKIQPAELGDSAVYLCASSLGLQETQYFGPGTRLLVL.

This chain connects TRBV2 to TRBJ2-2; the D is unclear. Germline loops: CDR1 SNHLY, CDR2 FYNNEI. Between the trimmed V and J ends, which lost 6 bases and 1 base, there was a span of 9 bases. The CDR3 is 14 residues long. Here the CDR3 DNA reads TGTGCCAGCAGGACTGACGTGAACACCGGGGAGCTGTTTTTT. This codes for CASRTDVNTGELFF.

The chain carries TRBV5-1 and TRBJ2-1, with 7 positions matching TRBD2. The CDR3 runs 15 residues. Germline V CDR1 and CDR2: SGHRS, YFSETQ. With V trimmed by 0 bases and J by 4 bases, 4 bases remained unmatched. CDR3: CASSLAGGKYNEQFF. The CDR3 nucleotides read TGCGCCAGCAGCTTGGCCGGGGGGAAATACAATGAGCAGTTCTTC.

The V and J genes are TRBV5-1 and TRBJ1-1, with no clear D. This CDR3 spans 13 amino acids. V lost 5 bases, J lost 3 bases, and 11 bases lay in between. Germline lookup yields CDR1 SGHRS and CDR2 YFSETQ. CDR3 residues: CASRMNEDTEAFF. The CDR3 region has the DNA TGCGCCAGCAGGATGAACGAGGACACTGAAGCTTTCTTT.

CDR3 sequence: CASTPSDRYGYTF. In DNA, the CDR3 is TGTGCCAGTACCCCATCCGACAGATATGGCTACACCTTC. The genes are TRBV19 and TRBJ1-2; D perhaps matches TRBD1 (5 bases). V shed 7 bases and J shed 5 bases, with 14 bases lying between them. Germline CDR1 LNHDA, CDR2 SQIVND (reference sequence). The CDR3 is 13 residues long.

The genes are TRBV6-5 and TRBJ2-7; 10 bases agree with TRBD2. The CDR3 has 14 amino acids. V lost 6 bases and J lost 0; bases outside the gene matches: 2. Per the germline V gene, CDR1 is MNHEY and CDR2 is SVGAGI. The CDR3 is CASSSGGASYEQYF. The CDR3 DNA is TGTGCCAGCAGCAGCGGGGGGGCCTCCTACGAGCAGTACTTC.

The rearrangement joins TRBV9 to TRBJ1-1; D ambiguous. The ends were cut back, 4 bases at V and 2 bases at J, with 18 bases in the middle. CDR3 size: 16 residues. Germline assignment: CDR1 SGDLS and CDR2 YYNGEE. The CDR3: CASSPRHIQDNTEAFF. The CDR3 DNA reads as TGTGCCAGCAGCCCCCGACACATTCAGGATAACACTGAAGCTTTCTTT.